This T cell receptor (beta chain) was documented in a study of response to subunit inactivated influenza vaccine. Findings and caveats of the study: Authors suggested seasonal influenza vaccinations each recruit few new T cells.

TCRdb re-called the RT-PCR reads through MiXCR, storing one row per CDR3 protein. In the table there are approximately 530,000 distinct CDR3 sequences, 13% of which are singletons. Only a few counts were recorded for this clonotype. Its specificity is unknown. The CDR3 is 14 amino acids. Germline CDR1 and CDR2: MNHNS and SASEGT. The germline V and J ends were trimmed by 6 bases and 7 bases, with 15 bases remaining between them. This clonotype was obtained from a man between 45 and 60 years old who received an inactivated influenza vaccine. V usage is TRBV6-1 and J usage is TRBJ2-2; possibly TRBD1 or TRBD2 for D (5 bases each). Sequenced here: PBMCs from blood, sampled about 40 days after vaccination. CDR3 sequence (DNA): TGTGCCAGCAGCTTCGGGGCTAGCCACGGGGAGCTGTTTTTT. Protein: CASSFGASHGELFF.